This is a list of T cell receptor beta chains from one sample in a study of blood T cell repertoires in COVID-19. Produced via immunoSEQ multiplex PCR; TCRdb's table is partial and in-frame only. Of a few hundred thousand clones in the sample, approximately 90% were seen once. The sequenced material came from PBMCs or T cells enriched from blood (not recorded which). All receptors come from a young man who had recovered from COVID-19. Both conserved end residues are part of each CDR3. The D gene is left open where the match is weak. For some rows the clone size is stated as once, few or many, or as a class when expanded; others skip it.

>-|-|TRBJ2-1|TRBV2
TGTGCCAGCAGTGAAGCTATGCGTAAACGGGGTGAGCAGTTCTTC
CASSEAMRKRGEQFF
>-|-|TRBJ2-3|TRBV2
TGTGCCAGCAATTTGAACAGGGCGAATACGCAGTATTTT
CASNLNRANTQYF
>-|TRBD2|TRBJ2-2|TRBV7-2
TGTGCCAGCCGATTAGCGGGAGGGAACACCGGGGAGCTGTTTTTT
CASRLAGGNTGELFF
>-|-|TRBJ1-1|TRBV28
TGTGCCAGCAGTTTCACTCTATCCCACGGGGCTTTCTTT
CASSFTLSHGAFF
>-|-|TRBJ2-1|TRBV29-1
TGCAGCGTCGACGACTCATACAATGAGCAGTTCTTC
CSVDDSYNEQFF
>-|TRBD1|TRBJ2-7|TRBV6-5
TGTGCCAGCAGCCCGACAGGGGCCTACGAGCAGTACTTC
CASSPTGAYEQYF
>-|-|TRBJ2-4|TRBV4-1
TGCGCCAGCGCCTGGGGAGCTACCTTCGAAAACATTCAGTACTTC
CASAWGATFENIQYF
>-|-|TRBJ2-7|TRBV5-4
TGTGCCAGCAGCTTGTTTGGACTAAGCTACGAGCAGTACTTC
CASSLFGLSYEQYF
>-|-|TRBJ2-2|TRBV28
TGTGCCAGCAGTCATGGGACTGGTAGGAACGGGGAGCTGTTTTTT
CASSHGTGRNGELFF
>-|TRBD2|TRBJ2-2|TRBV7-9
TGTGCCAGCAGCAAACCTAGCGGGAGCGTCGCGAACACCGGGGAGCTGTTTTTT
CASSKPSGSVANTGELFF
>-|-|TRBJ2-3|TRBV29-1
TGCAGCGTTGGAGGGGGAAACGGAGTCAGAGGGGCTAGCACAGATACGCAGTATTTT
CSVGGGNGVRGASTDTQYF
>-|TRBD2|TRBJ2-3|TRBV4-1
TGCGCCAGCAGTCGACGACTAGCGGGAGTGAACACAGATACGCAGTATTTT
CASSRRLAGVNTDTQYF
>-|-|TRBJ1-1|TRBV6-6
TGTGCCAGCAGTTCCACCGAGGGTAGTGAAGCTTTCTTT
CASSSTEGSEAFF
>-|-|TRBJ1-2|TRBV27
TGTGCCAGCAGTCCACGGGGTTACCCCAACTATGGCTACACCTTC
CASSPRGYPNYGYTF
>-|TRBD1|TRBJ1-4|TRBV19
TGTGCCAGTAGTAGAGACAGGGGCGATGAAAAACTGTTTTTT
CASSRDRGDEKLFF
>-|-|TRBJ2-6|TRBV5-6
TGTGCCAGCAGCTTCCGGGACATCCTCTCTGGGGCCAACGTCCTGACTTTC
CASSFRDILSGANVLTF
>-|TRBD2|TRBJ2-7|TRBV7-2
TGTGCCAGCAGCTTTGCGGGAGGGGACTACGAGCAGTACTTC
CASSFAGGDYEQYF
>-|-|TRBJ1-3|TRBV30
TGTGCCTGGAGTGTTGAGAGGGGAAACACCATATATTTT
CAWSVERGNTIYF
>-|TRBD1|TRBJ2-7|TRBV19
TGTGCCAGTAGTCCATCGACAGGGGGCCCCTACGAGCAGTACTTC
CASSPSTGGPYEQYF
>-|-|TRBJ1-5|TRBV27
TGTGCCAGCAGGGAGGCACTTAGCAATCAGCCCCAGCATTTT
CASREALSNQPQHF
>-|-|TRBJ1-1|TRBV13
TGTGCCAGCAGCATATACAGGGCGGGTGGCACTGAAGCTTTCTTT
CASSIYRAGGTEAFF
>-|-|TRBJ2-3|TRBV5-5
TGTGCCAGCAGCTGGGGGAGGTCGGAGGGACCAGATACCACAGATACGCAGTATTTT
CASSWGRSEGPDTTDTQYF
>-|TRBD2|TRBJ2-2|TRBV28
TGTGCCAGCAGTCACGGCGGGAGCAACACCGGGGAGCTGTTTTTT
CASSHGGSNTGELFF
>-|-|TRBJ2-1|TRBV7-2
TGTGCCAGCAGCTTAAGCAGGGCCTACAATGAGCAGTTCTTC
CASSLSRAYNEQFF
>-|-|TRBJ1-5|TRBV30
TGTGCCTGGAGTCGACAGGTCAATCAGCCCCAGCATTTT
CAWSRQVNQPQHF
>few|TRBD2|TRBJ2-3|TRBV13
TGTGCCAGCAGCTTAGGCCCGGGACTAGCGGGAGTAGATACGCAGTATTTT
CASSLGPGLAGVDTQYF
>-|-|TRBJ1-5|TRBV11-2
TGTGCCAGCAGCTTAGATCGGGATTATAGCAATCAGCCCCAGCATTTT
CASSLDRDYSNQPQHF
>-|TRBD2|TRBJ2-3|TRBV3-1/TRBV3-2
TGTGCCAGCAGCCTTAGCGGGAGCGCAGATACGCAGTATTTT
CASSLSGSADTQYF
>-|TRBD1|TRBJ1-3|TRBV30
TGTGCCTATGCCGGGACAGAAGCCTCTGGAAACACCATATATTTT
CAYAGTEASGNTIYF
>once|-|TRBJ1-6|TRBV6-5
TGTGCCAGCAGGGTCGGAGGCGATTCACCCCTCCACTTT
CASRVGGDSPLHF
>-|TRBD2|TRBJ2-1|TRBV3-1/TRBV3-2
TGTGCCAGCAGCCAAAGCCTAGCGGGAGAGCTCCCGTCGAACAACTACAATGAGCAGTTCTTC
CASSQSLAGELPSNNYNEQFF
>-|TRBD2|TRBJ2-1|TRBV28
TGTGCCAGCACCGGGGGGGGTCTAGGCACAAACAATGAGCAGTTCTTC
CASTGGGLGTNNEQFF
>-|TRBD1|TRBJ1-2|TRBV2
TGTGCCAGCAGCGACCTACAGGGGTGGGGCGGCTACACCTTC
CASSDLQGWGGYTF
>-|-|TRBJ2-7|TRBV27
TGTGCCACAGCAGTGGGGGGAAACTCCTACGAGCAGTACTTC
CATAVGGNSYEQYF
>-|TRBD1|TRBJ1-5|TRBV3-1/TRBV3-2
TGTGCCAGCAGCCAAGGGTCAGGGGGCTATCAGCCCCAGCATTTT
CASSQGSGGYQPQHF
>-|-|TRBJ1-1|TRBV12-3/TRBV12-4
TGTGCCAGCAGTTTACAGAACACTGAAGCTTTCTTT
CASSLQNTEAFF
>-|TRBD2|TRBJ2-3|TRBV4-1
TGCGCCAGCAGCAGCGAGGGGACTAGCGGCCTGATAGATACGCAGTATTTT
CASSSEGTSGLIDTQYF
>-|-|TRBJ2-7|TRBV7-3
TGTGCCAGCAGCCCCCGTGGGGGGTCATCCTACGAGCAGTACTTC
CASSPRGGSSYEQYF
>-|TRBD1|TRBJ1-2|TRBV6-5
TGTGCCAGCAGTCGACAGGGAACCAGGAATGGCTACACCTTC
CASSRQGTRNGYTF
>-|-|TRBJ2-7|TRBV7-8
TGTGCCAGCAGCCTAGGGGGGGGCTACGAGCAGTACTTC
CASSLGGGYEQYF
>-|TRBD2|TRBJ2-7|TRBV10-2
TGCGCCAGCAGTGAGTCGGTGGGAGGGCTTTACGAGCAGTACTTC
CASSESVGGLYEQYF
>-|-|TRBJ1-2|TRBV18
TGTGCCAGCTCACCTAACTGGGACACGGGCTATGGCTACACCTTC
CASSPNWDTGYGYTF
>-|-|TRBJ2-1|TRBV9
TGTGCCAGCAGCGTAGGGGACTCCCGGACGAGGAATGAGCAGTTCTTC
CASSVGDSRTRNEQFF
>-|TRBD2|TRBJ2-7|TRBV11-2
TGTGCCAGCAGCCGACTAGCGGGATGGGATTACGAGCAGTACTTC
CASSRLAGWDYEQYF
>-|-|TRBJ2-7|TRBV2
TGTGCCAGCAGTGTGAAAGCGGGCACGGGCGAGCAGTACTTC
CASSVKAGTGEQYF
>-|TRBD1|TRBJ2-4|TRBV2
TGTGCCAGCAGCCAGGGGGCCCTAGCCAAAAACATTCAGTACTTC
CASSQGALAKNIQYF
>-|TRBD1|TRBJ1-4|TRBV5-1
TGCGCCAGCAGCGCCCCGGGACAGAGAAATGAAAAACTGTTTTTT
CASSAPGQRNEKLFF
>-|-|TRBJ2-2|TRBV7-2
TGTGCCAGCAGCTGGGCGGGTGGAGCCACCGGGGAGCTGTTTTTT
CASSWAGGATGELFF
>many|TRBD1|TRBJ2-7|TRBV7-9
TGTGCCAGCAGCTTAGAAGGGGGCGGTTACGAGCAGTACTTC
CASSLEGGGYEQYF
>once|-|TRBJ2-5|TRBV4-2
TGTGCCAGCAGCCAAGAGAGGCTCGCAAGAGAAAAGACCCAGTACTTC
CASSQERLAREKTQYF
>-|-|TRBJ2-7|TRBV11-2
TGTGCCAGCAGCTTAGATTTCCTAGGTTCGGCGGAGAGATCCTACGAGCAGTACTTC
CASSLDFLGSAERSYEQYF
>once|-|TRBJ2-7|TRBV5-5
TGTGCCAGCAGCTTCAGGGATGGGGTCGAGCAGTACTTC
CASSFRDGVEQYF
>-|-|TRBJ2-5|TRBV5-1
TGCGCCAGCAGTCCTGAAATGGATCTAGGAGAGACCCAGTACTTC
CASSPEMDLGETQYF
>-|-|TRBJ2-3|TRBV4-1
TGCGCCAGCAGCCAAGGAGAGGGCACAGATACGCAGTATTTT
CASSQGEGTDTQYF
>-|TRBD1|TRBJ1-1|TRBV5-1
TGCGCCAGCAGCCTTGGACAGGGTGGTACTGAAGCTTTCTTT
CASSLGQGGTEAFF
>-|TRBD2|TRBJ2-7|TRBV12-3/TRBV12-4
TGTGCCAGCCTCCTGGCGGGGGTAGGCGAGCAGTACTTC
CASLLAGVGEQYF
>-|-|TRBJ2-7|TRBV30
TGTGCCTGGAGTGGCGGGTACGAGCAGTACTTC
CAWSGGYEQYF